This TCR beta chain was profiled in a study of T cell responses to AZD1222 COVID-19 vaccine. Notes on the study in general: Baseline seropositivity occurred in only a handful of AZD1222 recipients.

The CDR3 consists of 17 residues. V was clipped by 4 bases and J by 2 bases; unmatched bases: 10. CDR1 LNHDA and CDR2 SQIVND come from the germline V gene (reference sequence). As concerns this clone: Its matching antigen is unknown.

Repertoires were generated with immunoSEQ multiplex PCR, while TCRdb's copy carries only in-frame clones and drops some. The sample contains approximately 160,000 clones, roughly 92% of which appear only once. The sample was peripheral blood, taken 28 days after the second AZD1222 dose. This TCR derives from an adult who received the AZD1222 COVID-19 vaccine. The chain employs TRBV19 and TRBJ2-1, with 8 bases identical to TRBD2. CDR3 DNA: TGTGCCAGTAGTACGAACGCACCGGGACTAGCCTACAATGAGCAGTTCTTC. The encoded protein is CASSTNAPGLAYNEQFF. The full variable domain, rest sourced from reference TRBV19 and TRBJ2-1, is DGGITQSPKYLFRKEGQNVTLSCEQNLNHDAMYWYRQDPGQGLRLIYYSQIVNDFQKGDIAEGYSVSREKKESFPLTVTSAQKNPTAFYLCASSTNAPGLAYNEQFFGPGTRLTVL.